This T cell receptor (beta chain) was recorded in a study of blood T cell repertoires in COVID-19. There are a few counts of this clone. Using immunoSEQ multiplex PCR, the repertoire was profiled, and TCRdb retains in-frame clones only, with some absent. The table shows over 50,000 clones, with around 81% occurring only once. This clonotype was obtained from a man aged 65 to 85 with acute or convalescent COVID-19. The specimen sequenced was peripheral blood.

CDR3 protein: CSVEDPQGRANVLTF. The CDR3 nucleotides read TGCAGCGTTGAAGATCCCCAGGGTAGGGCCAACGTCCTGACTTTC. The rearrangement uses TRBV29-1 and TRBJ2-6, with a possible D match to TRBD1 (5 bases). CDR3 length: 15 residues. Trimming removed 0 bases from V and 5 bases from J, with 11 bases in between. Looked up from germline, CDR1 is SQVTM and CDR2 is ANQGSEA. Full variable domain (remainder filled in from reference TRBV29-1 and TRBJ2-6): SAVISQKPSRDICQRGTSLTIQCQVDSQVTMMFWYRQQPGQSLTLIATANQGSEATYESGFVIDKFPISRPNLTFSTLTVSNMSPEDSSIYLCSVEDPQGRANVLTFGAGSRLTVL.